Described below is a single T cell receptor (beta chain) sequence and its context. The antigen it binds to is not known. Per-base qualities were not stored, and no clone one base away is much larger. These data come from a study of blood T cells in healthy people across ages (dated by TCRdb to 2013 to 2016). For context, the study as a whole: Template switching captured roughly one uniquely barcoded TCR beta cDNA molecule per two T cells in model experiments. Age-related changes in TCR beta repertoire diversity were measured in the study by deep sequencing normalized with unique cDNA molecular identifiers. Donors were grouped into four age groups: young (average about 15 years), middle-aged (less than 40), aged (around 56) and long-lived (approximately 78). To avoid experimental bias, donors of different ages were randomly spread across the sequencing lanes. Using the same blood draw, the study looked at two additional independent replicas of 1 million unique cDNA reads for two donors, one aged 18 to 30 and the other aged 80 or older. Study-wide findings and limitations: Compared with the aged group, more naive CD4+ T cells, fewer expanded clones and increased TCR diversity were shown by the long-lived group, suggesting age selection. Estimates of total diversity from one million sequenced T cells were regarded as lower bounds and underestimates. Since profiling was done on bulk unsorted PBMCs, naive and antigen-experienced compartments could not be conclusively compared. Donor CMV infection status was unknown, potentially confounding age-related changes in expanded clonotypes. As age increased, observed TCR beta diversity per million T cells dropped in a roughly linear way, and a significant reduction was already evident by age 40. A strong correlation was found between observed TCR beta diversity and the percentage of naive T cells measured by flow cytometry.

The germline V gene gives CDR1 as MNHEY and CDR2 as SVGEGT. Compared with germline, V lacks 6 bases and J lacks 2 bases; bases without a gene match: 7. The CDR3 numbers 17 residues from cysteine through phenylalanine. Solely the CDR3 DNA is kept, with 51 bases framed from the first base. The donors were some 36 Caucasian individuals from Russia, aged about 6 to 95 years, who were systemically healthy. About 9.6 milliliters of peripheral blood were collected from each donor into EDTA-treated Vacutainer tubes. Ficoll-Paque density-gradient centrifugation was used to isolate PBMCs, with at least 6.5 million obtained per sample. Trizol reagent was used to extract total RNA from PBMCs, with at least 5.5 micrograms per sample. For every donor, an aliquot of PBMCs went through flow cytometry to measure the percentages of naive CD45RAhigh/CD27high T cells. The protocol used for the library was 5' RACE. The sequencer listed for this sample is Illumina HiSeq 2500. A second 7 to 11 cycle PCR used a sample-barcoded 5' primer and a J-beta primer mix. Each TCR beta cDNA molecule received a unique molecular identifier from a template-switch 5' adaptor carrying 12 random nucleotides. Each sample yielded at least 2.5 million CDR3-containing paired-end reads. The Mint cDNA synthesis kit, primed by a TRBC-specific oligonucleotide, was used to synthesize first-strand cDNA from all RNA. All cDNA was treated with uracil-DNA glycosylase and then went through a first 18-cycle PCR with the universal primers M1SS and BC2_uni_R. Per the authors' processing: Each sample was normalized by randomly selecting 1 million high-quality reads, each carrying a distinct molecular identifier. Instead of being binned into consensus sequences, reads with shared molecular identifiers were discarded. CDR3 identification, clonotype clustering and error correction used MiTCR with a Q25 quality threshold and the strictest error-elimination algorithm. A nonparametric unseen species model using Euler transformation provided a lower-bound estimate of total TCR beta diversity. TCRdb cleaned the public reads at Q25 with fastp, built clones with MiXCR and kept in-frame beta chains. When rows share a CDR3 protein, they turn into one entry using the most common DNA and genes. The V and J calls and clone size are TCRdb's, not the authors'. The table for this sample lists approximately 700,000 distinct CDR3 sequences; about a third of them were counted only once. The top ten clonotypes cover approximately 15% of the sample.

The receptor was derived from a woman older than 75 in good health. Donor details come from another sample of the same person, matched by shared clones. Recombination joined TRBV6-2 or TRBV6-3 with TRBJ2-4; 13 nucleotides in the junction match TRBD2. Sequenced sample: blood. Here is the DNA: TGTGCCAGCAGAACTAGCGGGGGGGCCGGGACCAAAAACATTCAGTACTTC. Its coded protein is CASRTSGGAGTKNIQYF.